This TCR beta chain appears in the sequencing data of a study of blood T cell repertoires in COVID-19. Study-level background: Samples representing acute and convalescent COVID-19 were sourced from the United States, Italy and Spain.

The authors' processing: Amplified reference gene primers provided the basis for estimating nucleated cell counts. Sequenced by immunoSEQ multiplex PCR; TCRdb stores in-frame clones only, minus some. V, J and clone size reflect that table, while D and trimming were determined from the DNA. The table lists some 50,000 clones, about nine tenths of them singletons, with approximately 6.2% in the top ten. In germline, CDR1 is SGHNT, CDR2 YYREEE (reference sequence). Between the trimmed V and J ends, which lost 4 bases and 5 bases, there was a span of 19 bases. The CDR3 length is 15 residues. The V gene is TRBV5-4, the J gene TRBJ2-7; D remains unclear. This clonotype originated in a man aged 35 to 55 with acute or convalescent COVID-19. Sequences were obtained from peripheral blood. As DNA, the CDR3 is TGTGCCAGCAGCCCGGGTGCCTCCCCCTCGCACGAGCAGTACTTC. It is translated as CASSPGASPSHEQYF.